Many counts were recorded for the clone carrying this TCR beta chain. The antigen remains unidentified. These data originate in a study of spatial heterogeneity in lung cancer. Study as a whole: The library had UMIs, and each TCR and UMI pair averaged more than ten raw reads.

Notes on the study in general: In blood, ubiquitous expanded tumor TCRs appeared more at resection than follow-up.

Time point defined: blood at routine non-recurrence follow-up after resection. Whole RNA, which was extracted from tumor, nontumor lung tissue or frozen PBMC, was sequenced without any cell sorting. Individual TCR cDNA molecules each bore their own unique molecular identifier. TCRdb processed the 5' RACE reads anew with MiXCR; each CDR3 protein has one entry. The sample has some 120,000 distinct CDR3 sequences; 9.5% to 15% are singletons. This CDR3 has 14 residues. Germline CDR1 MGHRA, CDR2 YSYEKL. V gave up 3 bases and J gave up 0 bases, with 6 bases separating them. This clonotype was obtained from a male donor with early-stage non-small cell lung cancer. The chain combines TRBV4-1 with TRBJ1-3; D not certain. The sample here was PBMCs, taken at follow-up. The CDR3 DNA reads TGCGCCAGCAGCCATTTGTTCTCTGGAAACACCATATATTTT. This codes for CASSHLFSGNTIYF.